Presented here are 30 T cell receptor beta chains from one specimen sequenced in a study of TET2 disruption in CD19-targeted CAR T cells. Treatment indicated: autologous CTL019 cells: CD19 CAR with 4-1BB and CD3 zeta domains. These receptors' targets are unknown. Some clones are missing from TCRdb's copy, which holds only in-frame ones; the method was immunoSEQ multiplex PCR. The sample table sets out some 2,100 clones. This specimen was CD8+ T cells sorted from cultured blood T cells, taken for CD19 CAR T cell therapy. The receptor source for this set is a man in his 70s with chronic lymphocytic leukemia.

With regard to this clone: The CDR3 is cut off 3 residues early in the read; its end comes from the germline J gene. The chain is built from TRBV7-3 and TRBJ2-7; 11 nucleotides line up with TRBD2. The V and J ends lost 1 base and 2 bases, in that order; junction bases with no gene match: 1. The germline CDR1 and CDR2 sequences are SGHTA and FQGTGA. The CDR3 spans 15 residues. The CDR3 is CASSLIAGGTYEQYF. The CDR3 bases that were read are TGTGCCAGCAGCTTAATAGCGGGGGGGACCTACGAG.

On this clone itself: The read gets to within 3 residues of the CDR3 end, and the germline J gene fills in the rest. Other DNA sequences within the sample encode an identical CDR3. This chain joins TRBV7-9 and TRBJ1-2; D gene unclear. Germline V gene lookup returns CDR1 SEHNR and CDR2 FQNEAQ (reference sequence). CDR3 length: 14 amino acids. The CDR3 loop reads CASSLAGSYNEYTF. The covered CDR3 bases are TGTGCCAGCAGCCTCGCGGGGTCCTACAATGAA. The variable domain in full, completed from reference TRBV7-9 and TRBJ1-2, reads DTGVSQNPRHKITKRGQNVTFRCDPISEHNRLYWYRQTLGQGPEFLTYFQNEAQLEKSRLLSDRFSAERPKGSFSTLEIQRTEQGDSAMYLCASSLAGSYNEYTFGSGTRLTVV.

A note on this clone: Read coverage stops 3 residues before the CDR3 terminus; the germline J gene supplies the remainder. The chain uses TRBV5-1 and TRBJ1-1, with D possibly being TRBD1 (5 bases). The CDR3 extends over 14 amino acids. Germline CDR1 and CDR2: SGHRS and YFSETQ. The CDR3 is CASSLVRDSYEAFF. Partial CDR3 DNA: TGCGCCAGCAGCTTGGTTAGGGACTCCTACGAG.

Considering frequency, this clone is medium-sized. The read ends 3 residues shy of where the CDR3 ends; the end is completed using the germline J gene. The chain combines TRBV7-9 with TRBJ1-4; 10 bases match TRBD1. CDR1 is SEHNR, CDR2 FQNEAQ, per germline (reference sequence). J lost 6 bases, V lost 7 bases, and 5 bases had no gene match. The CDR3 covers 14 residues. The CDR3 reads CASTPTGGYEKLFF. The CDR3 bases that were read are TGTGCCAGCACCCCGACAGGGGGCTATGAAAAA.

The CDR3 DNA, read in part, is TGTGCCAGCAGCGTAGGCGGGACAGCCTACGAG. This gives the protein CASSVGGTAYE. The entire CDR3 protein reads CASSVGGTAYEQYF. This chain links TRBV9 with TRBJ2-7; D is possibly TRBD1 (7 bases). The read halts 3 residues ahead of the CDR3 end, with the missing end drawn from the germline J gene. Germline assignment: CDR1 SGDLS and CDR2 YYNGEE. Trimming shortened V by 0 bases and J by 2 bases, and 9 bases separated the two germline ends. The CDR3 is made up of 14 amino acids.

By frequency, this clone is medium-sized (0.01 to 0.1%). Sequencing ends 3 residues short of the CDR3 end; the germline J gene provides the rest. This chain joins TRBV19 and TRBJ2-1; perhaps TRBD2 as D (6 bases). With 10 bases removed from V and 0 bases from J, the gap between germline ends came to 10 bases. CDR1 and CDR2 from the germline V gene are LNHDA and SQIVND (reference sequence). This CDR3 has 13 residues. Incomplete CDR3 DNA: TGTGCCACCGTGGGGGGCTCCTACAATGAG. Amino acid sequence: CATVGGSYNE. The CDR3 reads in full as CATVGGSYNEQFF.

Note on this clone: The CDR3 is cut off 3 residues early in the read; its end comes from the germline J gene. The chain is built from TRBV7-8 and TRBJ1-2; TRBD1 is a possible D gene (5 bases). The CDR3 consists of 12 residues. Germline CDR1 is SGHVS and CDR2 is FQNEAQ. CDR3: CASSFRETDYTF. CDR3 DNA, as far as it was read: TGTGCCAGCAGCTTCAGGGAAACTGAC.

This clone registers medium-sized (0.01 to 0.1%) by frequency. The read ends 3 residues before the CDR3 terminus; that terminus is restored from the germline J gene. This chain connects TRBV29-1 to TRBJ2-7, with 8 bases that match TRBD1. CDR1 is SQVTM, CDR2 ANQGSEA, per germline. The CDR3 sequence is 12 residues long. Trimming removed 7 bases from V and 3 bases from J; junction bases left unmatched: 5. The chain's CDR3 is CSAPGQVYEQYF. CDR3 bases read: TGCAGCGCCCCGGGACAGGTCTACGAG.

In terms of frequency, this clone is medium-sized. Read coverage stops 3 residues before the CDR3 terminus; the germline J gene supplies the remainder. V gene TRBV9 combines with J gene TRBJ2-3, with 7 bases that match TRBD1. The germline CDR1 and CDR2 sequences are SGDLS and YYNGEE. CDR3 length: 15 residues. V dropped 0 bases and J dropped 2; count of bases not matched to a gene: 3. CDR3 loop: CASSVEGQFTDTQYF. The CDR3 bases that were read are TGTGCCAGCAGCGTAGAGGGACAGTTCACAGATACG.

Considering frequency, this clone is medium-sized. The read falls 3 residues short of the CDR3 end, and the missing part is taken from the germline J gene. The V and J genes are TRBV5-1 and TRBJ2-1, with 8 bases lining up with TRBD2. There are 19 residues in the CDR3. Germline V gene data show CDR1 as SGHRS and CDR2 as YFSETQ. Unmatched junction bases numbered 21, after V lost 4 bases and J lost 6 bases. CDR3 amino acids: CASSRTGAGGYGPLNEQFF. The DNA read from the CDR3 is TGCGCCAGCAGCCGTACCGGGGCGGGGGGCTACGGACCCCTCAATGAG.

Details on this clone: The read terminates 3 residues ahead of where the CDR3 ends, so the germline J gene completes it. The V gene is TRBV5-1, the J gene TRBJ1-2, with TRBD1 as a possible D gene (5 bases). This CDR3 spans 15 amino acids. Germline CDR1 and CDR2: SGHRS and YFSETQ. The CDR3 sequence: CASSQDNLPLYDYTF. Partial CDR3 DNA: TGCGCCAGCAGCCAGGACAACCTGCCCCTCTACGAC.

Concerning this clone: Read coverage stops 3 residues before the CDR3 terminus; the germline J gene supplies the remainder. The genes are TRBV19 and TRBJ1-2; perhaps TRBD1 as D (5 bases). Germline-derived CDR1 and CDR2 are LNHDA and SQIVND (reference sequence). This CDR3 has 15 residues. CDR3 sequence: CASSIDSGGYNDYTF. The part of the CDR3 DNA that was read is TGTGCCAGTAGTATAGATAGCGGGGGATACAATGAC.

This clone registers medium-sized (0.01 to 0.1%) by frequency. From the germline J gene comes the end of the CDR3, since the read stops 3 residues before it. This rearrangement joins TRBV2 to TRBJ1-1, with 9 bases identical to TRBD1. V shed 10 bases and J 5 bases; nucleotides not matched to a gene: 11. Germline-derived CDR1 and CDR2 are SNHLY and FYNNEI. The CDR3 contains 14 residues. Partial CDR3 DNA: TGTGCCACCCCGGACAGGGGAGTGGGGACTGAA. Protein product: CATPDRGVGTE. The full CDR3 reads CATPDRGVGTEAFF. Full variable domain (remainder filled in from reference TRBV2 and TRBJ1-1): EPEVTQTPSHQVTQMGQEVILRCVPISNHLYFYWYRQILGQKVEFLVSFYNNEISEKSEIFDDQFSVERPDGSNFTLKIRSTKLEDSAMYFCATPDRGVGTEAFFGQGTRLTVV.

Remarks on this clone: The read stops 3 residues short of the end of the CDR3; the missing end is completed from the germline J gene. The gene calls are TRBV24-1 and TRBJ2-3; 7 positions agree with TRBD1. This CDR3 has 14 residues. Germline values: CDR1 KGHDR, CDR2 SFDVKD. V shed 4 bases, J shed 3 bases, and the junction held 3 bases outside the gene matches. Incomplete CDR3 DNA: TGTGCCACCAGTGACCGACAGGGTACAGATACG. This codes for CATSDRQGTDT. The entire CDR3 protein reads CATSDRQGTDTQYF.

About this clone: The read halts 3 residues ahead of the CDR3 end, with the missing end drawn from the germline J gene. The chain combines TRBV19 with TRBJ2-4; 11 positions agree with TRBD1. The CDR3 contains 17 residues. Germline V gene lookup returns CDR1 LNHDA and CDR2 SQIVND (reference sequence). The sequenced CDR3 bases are TGTGCCAGTATTTCGGGGACCGGGACAGGGGGACGCGATGGT. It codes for CASISGTGTGGRDG. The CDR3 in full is CASISGTGTGGRDGQYF.

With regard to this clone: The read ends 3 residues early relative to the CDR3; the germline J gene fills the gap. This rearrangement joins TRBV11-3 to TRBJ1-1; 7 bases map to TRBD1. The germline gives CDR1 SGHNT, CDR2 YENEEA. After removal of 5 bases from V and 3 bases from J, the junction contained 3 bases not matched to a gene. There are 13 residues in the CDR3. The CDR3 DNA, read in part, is TGTGCCAGCAGCAGGGGGCCGGACACTGAA. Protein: CASSRGPDTE. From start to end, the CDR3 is CASSRGPDTEAFF.

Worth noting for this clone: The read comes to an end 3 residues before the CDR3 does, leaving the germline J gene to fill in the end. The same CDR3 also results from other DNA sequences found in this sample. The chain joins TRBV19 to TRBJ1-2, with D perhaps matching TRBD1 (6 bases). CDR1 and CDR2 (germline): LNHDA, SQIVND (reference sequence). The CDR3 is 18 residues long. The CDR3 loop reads CASSPLAGALISTDTYTF. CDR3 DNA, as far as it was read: TGTGCCAGTAGTCCCTTAGCGGGGGCCCTGATTAGCACAGATACC. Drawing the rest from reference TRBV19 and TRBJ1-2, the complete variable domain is DGGITQSPKYLFRKEGQNVTLSCEQNLNHDAMYWYRQDPGQGLRLIYYSQIVNDFQKGDIAEGYSVSREKKESFPLTVTSAQKNPTAFYLCASSPLAGALISTDTYTFGSGTRLTVV.

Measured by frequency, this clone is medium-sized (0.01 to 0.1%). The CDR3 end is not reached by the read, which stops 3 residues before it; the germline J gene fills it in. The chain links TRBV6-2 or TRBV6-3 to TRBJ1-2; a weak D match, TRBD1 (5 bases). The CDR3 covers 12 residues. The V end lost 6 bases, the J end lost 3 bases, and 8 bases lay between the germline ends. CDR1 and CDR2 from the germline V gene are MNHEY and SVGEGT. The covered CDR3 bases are TGTGCCAGCAGAAGGGGAGACTATGGC. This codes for CASRRGDYG. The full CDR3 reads CASRRGDYGYTF.

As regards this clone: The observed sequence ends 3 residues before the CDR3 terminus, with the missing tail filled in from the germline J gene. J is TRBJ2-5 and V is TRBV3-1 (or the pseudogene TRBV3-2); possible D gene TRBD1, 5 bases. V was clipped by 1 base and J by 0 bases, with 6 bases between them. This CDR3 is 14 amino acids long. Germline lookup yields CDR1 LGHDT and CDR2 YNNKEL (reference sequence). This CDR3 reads CASSQAGYQETQYF. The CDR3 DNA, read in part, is TGTGCCAGCAGCCAAGCAGGGTACCAAGAGACC.

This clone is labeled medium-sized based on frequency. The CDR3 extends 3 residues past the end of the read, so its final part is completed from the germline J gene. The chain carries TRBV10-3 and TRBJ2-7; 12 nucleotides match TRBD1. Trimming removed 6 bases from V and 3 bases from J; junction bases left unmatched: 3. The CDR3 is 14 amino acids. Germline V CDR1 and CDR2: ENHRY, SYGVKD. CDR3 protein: CAISGTGGHYEQYF. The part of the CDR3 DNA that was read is TGTGCCATCAGCGGGACAGGGGGCCACTACGAG.

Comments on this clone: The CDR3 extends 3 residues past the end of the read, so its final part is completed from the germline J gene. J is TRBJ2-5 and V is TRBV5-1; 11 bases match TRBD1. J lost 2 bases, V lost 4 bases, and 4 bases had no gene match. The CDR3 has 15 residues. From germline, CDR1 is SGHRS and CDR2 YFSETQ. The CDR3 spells CASSGGTGGQETQYF. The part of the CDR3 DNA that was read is TGCGCCAGCAGCGGCGGGACAGGGGGACAAGAGACC.

The CDR3 bases that were read are TGTGCCAGCAGCTCGCCGGGACAGGGATACAATGAG. Residues: CASSSPGQGYNE. The full-length CDR3 reads as CASSSPGQGYNEQFF. This chain uses TRBV3-1 (or the pseudogene TRBV3-2) with TRBJ2-1, with 9 bases lining up with TRBD1. The read finishes 3 residues shy of the CDR3 end, and the germline J gene is used to complete it. CDR1 and CDR2 from the germline V gene are LGHDT and YNNKEL (reference sequence). V lost 5 bases to trimming and J lost 4 bases; unmatched junction nucleotides: 6. The CDR3 spans 15 residues.

The CDR3 loop reads CASIPTGAGGLITGELFF. CDR3 DNA, as far as it was read: TGTGCCAGCATACCCACCGGGGCGGGGGGGCTCATCACCGGGGAG. This chain joins TRBV28 and TRBJ2-2; the match to TRBD2 covers 9 bases. From the germline J gene comes the end of the CDR3, since the read stops 3 residues before it. V shed 7 bases, J shed 4 bases, and the junction held 16 bases outside the gene matches. From germline, CDR1 is MDHEN and CDR2 SYDVKM. The CDR3 has 18 amino acids.

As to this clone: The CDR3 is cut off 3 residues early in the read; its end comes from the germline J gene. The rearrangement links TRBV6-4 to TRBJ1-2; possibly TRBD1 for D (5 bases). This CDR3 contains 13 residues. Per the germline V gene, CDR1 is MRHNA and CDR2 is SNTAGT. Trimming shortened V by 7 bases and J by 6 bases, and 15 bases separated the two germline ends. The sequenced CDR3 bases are TGTGCCAGCAAGGGGTGGGAAGGAGATGGC. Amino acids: CASKGWEGDG. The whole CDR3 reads CASKGWEGDGYTF.

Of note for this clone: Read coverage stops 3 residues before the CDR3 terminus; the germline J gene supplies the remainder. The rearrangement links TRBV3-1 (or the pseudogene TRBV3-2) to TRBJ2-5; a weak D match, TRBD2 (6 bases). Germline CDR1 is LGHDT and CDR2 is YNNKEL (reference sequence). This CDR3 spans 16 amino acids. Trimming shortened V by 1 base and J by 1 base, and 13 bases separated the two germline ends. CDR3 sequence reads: CASSQVGGPLQETQYF. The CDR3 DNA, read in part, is TGTGCCAGCAGCCAAGTTGGAGGGCCTCTCCAAGAGACC.

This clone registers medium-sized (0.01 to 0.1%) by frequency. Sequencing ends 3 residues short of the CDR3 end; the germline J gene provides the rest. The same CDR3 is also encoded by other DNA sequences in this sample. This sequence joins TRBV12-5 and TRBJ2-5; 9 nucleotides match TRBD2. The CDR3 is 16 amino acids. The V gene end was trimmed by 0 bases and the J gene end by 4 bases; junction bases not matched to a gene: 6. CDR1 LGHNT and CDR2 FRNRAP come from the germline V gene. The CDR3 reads CASGLVGLALGETQYF. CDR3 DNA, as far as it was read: TGTGCTAGTGGTTTGGTGGGACTAGCATTGGGAGAGACC. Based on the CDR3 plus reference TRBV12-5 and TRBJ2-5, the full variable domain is DARVTQTPRHKVTEMGQEVTMRCQPILGHNTVFWYRQTMMQGLELLAYFRNRAPLDDSGMPKDRFSAEMPDATLATLKIQPSEPRDSAVYFCASGLVGLALGETQYFGPGTRLLVL.

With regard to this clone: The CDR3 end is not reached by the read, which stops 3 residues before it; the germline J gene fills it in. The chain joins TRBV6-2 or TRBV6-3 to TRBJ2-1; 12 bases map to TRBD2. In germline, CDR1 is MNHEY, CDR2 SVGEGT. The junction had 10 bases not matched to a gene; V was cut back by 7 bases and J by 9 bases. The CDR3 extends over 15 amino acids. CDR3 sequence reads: CASTLAGGARPEQFF. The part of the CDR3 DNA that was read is TGTGCCAGCACTCTAGCGGGGGGGGCACGTCCTGAG.

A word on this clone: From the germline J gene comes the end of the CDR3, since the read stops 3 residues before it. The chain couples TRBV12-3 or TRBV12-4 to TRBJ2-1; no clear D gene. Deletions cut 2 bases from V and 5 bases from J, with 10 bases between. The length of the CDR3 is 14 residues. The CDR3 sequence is CASSLLGTNNEQFF. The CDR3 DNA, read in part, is TGTGCCAGCAGTTTACTTGGCACCAACAATGAG.

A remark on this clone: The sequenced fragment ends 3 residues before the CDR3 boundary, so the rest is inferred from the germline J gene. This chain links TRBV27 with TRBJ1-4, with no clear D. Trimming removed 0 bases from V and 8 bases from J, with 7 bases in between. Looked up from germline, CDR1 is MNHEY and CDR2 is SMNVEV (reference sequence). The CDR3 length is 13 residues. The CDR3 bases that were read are TGTGCCAGCAGTTTATCGCGGAGAGAAAAA. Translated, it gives CASSLSRREK. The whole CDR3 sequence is CASSLSRREKLFF.

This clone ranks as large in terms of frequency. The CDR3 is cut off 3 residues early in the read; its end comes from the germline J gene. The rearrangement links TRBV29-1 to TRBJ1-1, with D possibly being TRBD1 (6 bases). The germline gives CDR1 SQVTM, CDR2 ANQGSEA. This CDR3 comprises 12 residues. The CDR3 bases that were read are TGCAGCGTGGCTACCGACAGGACTTCG. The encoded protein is CSVATDRTS. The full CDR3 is CSVATDRTSAFF.